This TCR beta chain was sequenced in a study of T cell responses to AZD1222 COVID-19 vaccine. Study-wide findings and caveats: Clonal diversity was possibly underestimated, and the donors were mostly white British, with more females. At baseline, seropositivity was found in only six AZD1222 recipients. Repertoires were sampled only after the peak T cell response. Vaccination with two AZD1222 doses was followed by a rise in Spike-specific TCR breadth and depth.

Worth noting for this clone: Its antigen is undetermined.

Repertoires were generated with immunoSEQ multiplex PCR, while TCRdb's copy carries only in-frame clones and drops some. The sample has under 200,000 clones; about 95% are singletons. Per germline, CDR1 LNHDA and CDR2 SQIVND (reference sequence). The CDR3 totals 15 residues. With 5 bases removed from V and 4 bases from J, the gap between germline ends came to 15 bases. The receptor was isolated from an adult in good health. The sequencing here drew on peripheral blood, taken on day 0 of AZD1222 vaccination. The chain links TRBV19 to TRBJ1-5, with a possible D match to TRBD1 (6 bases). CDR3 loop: CASSSTGTTNQPQHF. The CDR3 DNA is TGTGCCAGTAGTTCTACCGGGACAACTAATCAGCCCCAGCATTTT.